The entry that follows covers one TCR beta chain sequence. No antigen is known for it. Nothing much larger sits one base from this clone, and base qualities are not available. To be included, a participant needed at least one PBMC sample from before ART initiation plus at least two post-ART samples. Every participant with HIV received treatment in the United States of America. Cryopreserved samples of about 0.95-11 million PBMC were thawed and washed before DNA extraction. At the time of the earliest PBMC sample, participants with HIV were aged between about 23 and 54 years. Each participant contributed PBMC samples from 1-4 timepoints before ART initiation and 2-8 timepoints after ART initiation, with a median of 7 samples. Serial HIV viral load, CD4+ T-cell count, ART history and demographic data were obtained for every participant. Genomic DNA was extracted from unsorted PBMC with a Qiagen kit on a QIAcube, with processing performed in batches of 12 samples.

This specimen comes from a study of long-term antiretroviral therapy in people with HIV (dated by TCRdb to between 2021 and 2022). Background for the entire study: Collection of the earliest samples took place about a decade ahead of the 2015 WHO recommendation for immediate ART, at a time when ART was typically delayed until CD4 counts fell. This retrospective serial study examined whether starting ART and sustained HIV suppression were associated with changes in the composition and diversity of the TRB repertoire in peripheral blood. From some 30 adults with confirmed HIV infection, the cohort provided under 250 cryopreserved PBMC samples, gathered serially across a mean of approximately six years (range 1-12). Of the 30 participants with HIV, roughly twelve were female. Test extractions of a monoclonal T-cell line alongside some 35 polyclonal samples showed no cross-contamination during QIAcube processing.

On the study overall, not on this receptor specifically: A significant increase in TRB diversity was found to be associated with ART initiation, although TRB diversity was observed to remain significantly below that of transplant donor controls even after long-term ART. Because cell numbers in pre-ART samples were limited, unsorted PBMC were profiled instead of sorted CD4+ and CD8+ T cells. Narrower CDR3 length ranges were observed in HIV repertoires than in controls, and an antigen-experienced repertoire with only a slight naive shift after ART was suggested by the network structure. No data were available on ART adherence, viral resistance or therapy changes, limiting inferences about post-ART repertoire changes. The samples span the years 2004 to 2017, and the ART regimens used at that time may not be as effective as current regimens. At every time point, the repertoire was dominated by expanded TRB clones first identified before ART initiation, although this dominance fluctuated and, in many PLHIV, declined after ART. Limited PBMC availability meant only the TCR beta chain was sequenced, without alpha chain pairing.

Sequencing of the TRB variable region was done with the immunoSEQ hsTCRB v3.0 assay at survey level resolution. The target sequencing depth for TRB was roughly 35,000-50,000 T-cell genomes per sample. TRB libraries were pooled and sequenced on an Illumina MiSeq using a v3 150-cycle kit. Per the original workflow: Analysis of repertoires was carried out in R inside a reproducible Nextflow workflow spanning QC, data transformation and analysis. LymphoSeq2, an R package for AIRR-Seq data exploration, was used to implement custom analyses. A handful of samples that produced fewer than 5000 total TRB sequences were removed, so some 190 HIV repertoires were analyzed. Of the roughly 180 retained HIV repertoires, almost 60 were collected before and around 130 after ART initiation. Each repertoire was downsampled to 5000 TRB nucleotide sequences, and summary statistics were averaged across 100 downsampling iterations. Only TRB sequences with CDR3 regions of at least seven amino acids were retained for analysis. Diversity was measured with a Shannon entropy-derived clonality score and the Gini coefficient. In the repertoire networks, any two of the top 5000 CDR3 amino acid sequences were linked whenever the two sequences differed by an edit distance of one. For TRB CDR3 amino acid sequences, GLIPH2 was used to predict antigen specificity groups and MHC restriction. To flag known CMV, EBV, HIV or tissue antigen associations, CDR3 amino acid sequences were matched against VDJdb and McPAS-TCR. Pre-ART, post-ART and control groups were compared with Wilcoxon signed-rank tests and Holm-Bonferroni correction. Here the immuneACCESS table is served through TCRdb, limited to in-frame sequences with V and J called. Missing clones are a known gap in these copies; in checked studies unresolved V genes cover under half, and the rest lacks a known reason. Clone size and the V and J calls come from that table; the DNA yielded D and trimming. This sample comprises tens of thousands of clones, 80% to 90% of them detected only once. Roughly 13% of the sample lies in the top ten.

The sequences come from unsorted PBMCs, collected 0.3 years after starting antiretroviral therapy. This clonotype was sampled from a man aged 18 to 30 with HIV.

The nucleotide sequence reads as follows: TGTGCCAGCAGCTTTCGGACAGGGAATATCTCTGGGGCCAACGTCCTGACTTTC. Translated, it reads CASSFRTGNISGANVLTF. The chain uses TRBV7-9 and TRBJ2-6, and TRBD1 matches 8 of the central bases. The germline V end is reduced by 3 bases and the J end by 0 bases; junction bases left unmatched: 7. Spanning cysteine to phenylalanine, the CDR3 consists of 18 amino acids. Only the CDR3 portion is preserved as DNA: 54 bases, with reading frame beginning at the first base. Via the germline V gene (reference sequence), CDR1 is SEHNR and CDR2 FQNEAQ.